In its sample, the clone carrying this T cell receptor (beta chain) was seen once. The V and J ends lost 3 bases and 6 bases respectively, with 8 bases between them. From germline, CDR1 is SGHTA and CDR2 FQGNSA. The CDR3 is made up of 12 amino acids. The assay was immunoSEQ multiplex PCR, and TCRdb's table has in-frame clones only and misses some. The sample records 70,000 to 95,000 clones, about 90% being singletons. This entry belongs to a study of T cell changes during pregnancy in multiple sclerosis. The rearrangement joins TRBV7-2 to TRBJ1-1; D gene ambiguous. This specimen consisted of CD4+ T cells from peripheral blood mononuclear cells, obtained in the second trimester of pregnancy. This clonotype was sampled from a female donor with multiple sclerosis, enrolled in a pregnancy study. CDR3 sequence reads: CASSFSGSEAFF. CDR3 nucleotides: TGTGCCAGCAGCTTTTCAGGTTCTGAAGCTTTCTTT.